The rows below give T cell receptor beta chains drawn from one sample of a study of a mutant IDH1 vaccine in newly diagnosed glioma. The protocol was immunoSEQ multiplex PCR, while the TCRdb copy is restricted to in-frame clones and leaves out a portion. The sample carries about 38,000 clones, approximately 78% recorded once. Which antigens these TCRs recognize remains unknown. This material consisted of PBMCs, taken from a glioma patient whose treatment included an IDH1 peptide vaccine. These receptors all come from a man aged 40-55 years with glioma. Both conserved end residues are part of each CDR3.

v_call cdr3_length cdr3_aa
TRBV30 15 CAWSVLGQSYNEQFF
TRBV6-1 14 CASSDKGGYNEQFF
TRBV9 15 CASSATGFSTDTQYF
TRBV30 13 CAWSPGANSPLHF
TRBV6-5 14 CASRRDRGYPEAFF
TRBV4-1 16 CASSQAPSTGNQPQHF
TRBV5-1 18 CASSSPTAQTVFSDTQYF
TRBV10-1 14 CASSDGGSGNTIYF
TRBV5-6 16 CASSLVVPQPHNEQFF
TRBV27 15 CASSGQGGTNTEAFF
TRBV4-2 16 CASSQDGTSSNQPQHF
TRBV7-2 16 CASSFSGALAKNIQYF
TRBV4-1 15 CASSPRDLGEGEQYF
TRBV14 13 CASRARGHTEAFF
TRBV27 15 CASSPGRYGANVLTF
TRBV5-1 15 CASSLRTGANTEAFF
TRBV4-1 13 CASSQERQDEQYF
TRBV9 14 CASSPGKSTDTQYF
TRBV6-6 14 CASSRGLEGETQYF
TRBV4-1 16 CASSQVRGQGHYEQYF
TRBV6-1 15 CASSDETGVSYGYTF
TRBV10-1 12 CASSESTGRLFF
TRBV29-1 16 CSVARHSHTPGETQYF
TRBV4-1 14 CASSGWTSQTEAFF
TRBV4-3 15 CASSQSVGEPSGYTF
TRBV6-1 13 CASSPGAQETQYF
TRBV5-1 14 CASSLSGGDTEAFF
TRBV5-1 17 CASSLRSGGPKGNEQFF
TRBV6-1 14 CASSPTGGGTEAFF
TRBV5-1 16 CASSLYLGGARETQYF
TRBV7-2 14 CASSSRVGNTEAFF
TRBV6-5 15 CASSYLGEGGYGYTF
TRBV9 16 CASSPRTGTNTGELFF
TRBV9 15 CASSASGTGVETQYF
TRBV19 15 CASSIDAFISYEQYF
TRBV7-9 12 CVTDRDGNTIYF
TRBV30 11 CAWSVLGEAFF
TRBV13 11 CASSLGPVLFF
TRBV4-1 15 CASSPRHDRGYEQYF
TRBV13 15 CASSLRGRENEKLFF
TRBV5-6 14 CASSSTGSSYEQYF
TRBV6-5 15 CASSLQRSSGNTIYF
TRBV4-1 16 CASSQDRRQAVYEQYF
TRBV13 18 CASSLRASGFGEGITQYF
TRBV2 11 CASSEYNEQFF